This entry lists 7 T cell receptor beta chains sequenced from one sample in a study of shared clonotypes between healthy human individuals. Here immunoSEQ multiplex PCR was the method, and the copy in TCRdb shows in-frame clones only, minus some. There are hundreds of thousands of clones in the sample; almost 97% occur only once, and roughly 0.06% lies in the top ten. Sequenced input: naive CD4+ T cells sorted from blood. Documented subset: CD45RA+ positively selected. These receptors originate from a woman aged 30 to 39 in good health.

J is TRBJ2-2 and V is TRBV7-9, with TRBD1 identical over 7 bases. V dropped 10 bases and J dropped 0; count of bases not matched to a gene: 14. Looked up from germline, CDR1 is SEHNR and CDR2 is FQNEAQ (reference sequence). CDR3 length: 17 amino acids. CDR3 loop: CATPRSPGGANTGELFF. Written as DNA, the CDR3 is TGTGCCACCCCCCGTAGCCCAGGGGGTGCGAACACCGGGGAGCTGTTTTTT.

This clone has a single count. This chain connects TRBV29-1 to TRBJ2-7; TRBD2 is a possible D gene (6 bases). V was pared by 0 bases and J by 1 base, with 13 bases between. Germline V gene data show CDR1 as SQVTM and CDR2 as ANQGSEA. This CDR3 region has 15 residues. The CDR3 here is CSVEDRAGRSYEQYF. For the CDR3, the DNA is TGCAGCGTTGAAGATCGCGCGGGACGGTCCTACGAGCAGTACTTC.

The genes are TRBV2 and TRBJ2-7, with a weak D call TRBD1 (7 bases). CDR1 is SNHLY and CDR2 is FYNNEI in the germline V gene. This CDR3 region has 14 residues. The V end lost 4 bases, the J end lost 1 base, and 11 bases lay between the germline ends. DNA of the CDR3: TGTGCCAGCAGTGGACAGGGAGGATCCTACGAGCAGTACTTC. Translating gives CASSGQGGSYEQYF.

The CDR3 here is CASSQVAGGTYEQYF. The CDR3 DNA is TGTGCCAGCAGCCAAGTAGCGGGAGGGACCTACGAGCAGTACTTC. The chain uses TRBV14 and TRBJ2-5, with 11 bases fitting TRBD2. The J call could be wrong; TRBJ2-7 is a better fit for the DNA end. The length of the CDR3 is 15 residues. Germline CDR1 SGHDN, CDR2 FVKESK.

This chain uses TRBV25-1 with TRBJ1-4; 7 bases match TRBD1. Germline CDR1 and CDR2: MGHDK and SYGVNS. Losses at the gene ends were 6 bases for V and 5 bases for J; bases not matched to a gene: 6. The CDR3 spans 14 residues. The CDR3 nucleotides are TGTGCCAGCAGAGGTGGGACAGTCAATGAAAAACTGTTTTTT. Translation gives CASRGGTVNEKLFF.

The chain has TRBV28 and TRBJ1-5; TRBD1 is a possible D gene (5 bases). The V end lost 10 bases, the J end lost 7 bases, and 26 bases lay between the germline ends. Germline-derived CDR1 and CDR2 are MDHEN and SYDVKM. This CDR3 region has 16 residues. In DNA form, the CDR3 reads TGTGCCACCGGGTGGTCCGACAGCCTCGTAAGGCAGCCCCAGCATTTT. Protein product: CATGWSDSLVRQPQHF.

The chain links TRBV25-1 to TRBJ1-1, with D perhaps TRBD1 (5 bases). CDR1 MGHDK and CDR2 SYGVNS come from the germline V gene. The ends were cut back, 5 bases at V and 6 bases at J, with 25 bases in the middle. The CDR3 spans 17 residues. The CDR3 DNA sequence: TGTGCCAGCAGTACACAACGCGAGCCGAGATGGGACCCTGAAGCTTTCTTT. Its translation is CASSTQREPRWDPEAFF. The entire variable domain, with the rest obtained from reference TRBV25-1 and TRBJ1-1, is as follows: EADIYQTPRYLVIGTGKKITLECSQTMGHDKMYWYQQDPGMELHLIHYSYGVNSTEKGDLSSESTVSRIRTEHFPLTLESARPSHTSQYLCASSTQREPRWDPEAFFGQGTRLTVV.